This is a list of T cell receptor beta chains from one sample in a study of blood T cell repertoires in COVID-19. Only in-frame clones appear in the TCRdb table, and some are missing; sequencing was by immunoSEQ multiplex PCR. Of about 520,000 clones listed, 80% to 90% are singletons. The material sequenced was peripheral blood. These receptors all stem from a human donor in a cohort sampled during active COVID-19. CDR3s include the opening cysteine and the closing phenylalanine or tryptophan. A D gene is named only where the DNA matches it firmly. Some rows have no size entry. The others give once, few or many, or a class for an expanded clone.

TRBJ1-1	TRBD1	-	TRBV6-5	CASSLRDRENTEAFF	TGTGCCAGCAGCCTCCGGGACAGGGAGAACACTGAAGCTTTCTTT
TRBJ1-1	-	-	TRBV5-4	CASSRNPTVADTEAFF	TGTGCCAGCAGCAGGAATCCGACAGTTGCTGACACTGAAGCTTTCTTT
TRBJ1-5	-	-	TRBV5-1	CASSFDGGNQPQHF	TGCGCCAGCAGCTTTGACGGGGGCAATCAGCCCCAGCATTTT
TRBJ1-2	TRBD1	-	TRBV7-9	CASSLEAGQAYGYTF	TGTGCCAGCAGCTTAGAGGCGGGACAGGCCTATGGCTACACCTTC
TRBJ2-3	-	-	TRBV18	CASSPRRGQILARSTDTQYF	TGTGCCAGCTCACCAAGGAGGGGACAAATACTAGCGAGAAGCACAGATACGCAGTATTTT
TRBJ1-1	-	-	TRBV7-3	CASGDGGNSEAFF	TGTGCCAGCGGGGACGGGGGGAACTCTGAAGCTTTCTTT
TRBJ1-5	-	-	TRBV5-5	CASSFQGYSNQPQHF	TGTGCCAGCAGCTTTCAGGGTTATAGCAATCAGCCCCAGCATTTT
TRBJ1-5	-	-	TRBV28	CASSFIGTPQHF	TGTGCCAGCAGTTTTATTGGTACACCCCAGCATTTT
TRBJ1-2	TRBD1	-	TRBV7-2	CASSPEQGVYGYTF	TGTGCCAGCAGCCCGGAACAGGGGGTCTATGGCTACACCTTC
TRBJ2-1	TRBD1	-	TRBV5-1	CASSEGQGVRVEQFF	TGCGCCAGCAGCGAGGGACAGGGGGTGAGGGTTGAGCAGTTCTTC
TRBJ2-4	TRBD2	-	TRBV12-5	CASGPLDRGTSGRIGAKNIQYF	TGTGCTAGTGGACCCCTTGACCGAGGGACTAGCGGGCGGATAGGAGCCAAAAACATTCAGTACTTC
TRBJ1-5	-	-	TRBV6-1	CASSEAGGGDQPQHF	TGTGCCAGCAGTGAAGCTGGGGGAGGGGATCAGCCCCAGCATTTT
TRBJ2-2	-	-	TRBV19	CASRKSPGASGELFF	TGTGCCAGTAGAAAATCCCCAGGGGCGAGCGGGGAGCTGTTTTTT
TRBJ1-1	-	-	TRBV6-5	CASSSRGLNTEAFF	TGTGCCAGCAGTTCCAGGGGTTTGAACACTGAAGCTTTCTTT
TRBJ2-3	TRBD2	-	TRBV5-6	CASSRGLAGANTDTQYF	TGTGCCAGCAGCCGGGGACTAGCGGGAGCCAACACAGATACGCAGTATTTT
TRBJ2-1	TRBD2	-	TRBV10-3	CATVVAGVEDEQFF	TGTGCCACCGTGGTGGCGGGAGTCGAGGATGAGCAGTTCTTC
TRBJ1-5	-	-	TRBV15	CATSSSLREVGQPQHF	TGTGCCACCAGCAGCAGTCTCAGGGAGGTGGGTCAGCCCCAGCATTTT
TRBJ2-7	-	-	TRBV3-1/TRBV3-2	CASSQDRWGSPYEQYF	TGTGCCAGCAGCCAAGATCGGTGGGGCAGTCCCTACGAGCAGTACTTC
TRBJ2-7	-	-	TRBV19	CASSIEAAIPSYEQYF	TGTGCCAGTAGTATAGAGGCGGCTATCCCTTCCTACGAGCAGTACTTC
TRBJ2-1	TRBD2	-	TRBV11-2	CASSTRTSGRASEQFF	TGTGCCAGCAGCACCCGGACTAGCGGGAGGGCCAGTGAGCAGTTCTTC
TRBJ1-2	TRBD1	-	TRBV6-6	CASSAGRTGENYGYTF	TGTGCCAGCAGCGCCGGGAGGACAGGGGAAAACTATGGCTACACCTTC
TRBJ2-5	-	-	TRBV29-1	CSVEASGSRTQYF	TGCAGCGTTGAAGCCAGCGGGTCACGGACCCAGTACTTC
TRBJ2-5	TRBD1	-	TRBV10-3	CAIRTDRGQETQYF	TGTGCCATCAGGACGGACAGGGGGCAAGAGACCCAGTACTTC
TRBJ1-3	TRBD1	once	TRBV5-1	CASSFMGQGAFRGNTIYF	TGCGCCAGCAGCTTCATGGGACAGGGGGCTTTTCGAGGAAACACCATATATTTT
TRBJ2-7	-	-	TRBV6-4	CASRSGQGGHF	TGTGCCAGCAGAAGTGGACAGGGAGGGCACTTC
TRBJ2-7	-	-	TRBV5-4	CASSNALLVSSSYYEQYF	TGTGCCAGCAGCAATGCCCTCTTGGTTTCGTCCTCCTACTACGAGCAGTACTTC